The clone carrying this T cell receptor beta chain was seen ten or more times. Its antigen is currently unknown. The data stem from a study of T-cell reconstitution after alpha-beta-depleted transplantation in children. Trimming removed 1 base from V and 5 bases from J, with 14 bases in between. The CDR3 runs to 14 residues. CDR1 is DFQATT, CDR2 SNEGSKA, per germline (reference sequence). Unique molecular identifiers were incorporated into the prepared TCRbeta library. Each CDR3 protein is one row after TCRdb ran MiXCR on the PCR reads. The sample gives roughly 400,000 distinct CDR3 sequences, around two fifths of which show up once; under 35% is in the top ten. Findings of the study overall: When one year had passed after transplant, most T-cell counts and diversity came from newly produced T cells. Expanded clones from the graft, numbering several hundred, reportedly supplied alpha-beta T cells about two months after transplant. The study traced high day-60 TCRbeta diversity in some patients to surviving recipient T cells and thymic progenitors.

The sequence derives from a girl aged 2-15 years with aplastic anemia, due to receive a stem cell transplant. The sample here was PBMCs, taken before TCRalphabeta/CD19-depleted stem cell transplant. The J gene is TRBJ2-5, the V gene TRBV20-1; D not resolved. CDR3 loop: CSARAETSLETQYF. In nucleotides, the CDR3 is TGCAGTGCTAGAGCAGAGACGTCTTTGGAGACCCAGTACTTC.